The 13 T cell receptor beta chains below were found in one sample sequenced in a study of CD8 T cells in Susac syndrome (dated by TCRdb to between 2018 and 2021). The library came from the immunoSEQ multiplex PCR assay. RNA was extracted with the RNeasy kit and roughly 0.5 to 1 ug was reverse transcribed using random hexamers. TCRdb applied fastp at Q25 and MiXCR to the public reads, then kept only in-frame beta chains. Merged by CDR3 protein, the rows form single entries marked with the most common genes and DNA. The sample profile shows approximately 100,000 distinct CDR3 sequences; 80% to 95% of them were found once. Around 0.12% of the sample belongs to the ten largest clones. Sequencing was done on a sample of CD8+ T cells from PBMCs. Receptors were obtained from a human donor in good health.

Here the CDR3 DNA reads TGTGCCAGTAGTATAGAGGCCGGGGATCAGCCCCAGCATTTT. Amino acids: CASSIEAGDQPQHF. The chain combines TRBV19 with TRBJ1-5; D not resolved. This CDR3 contains 14 residues. V lost 0 bases and J lost 5, with 8 bases in between. CDR1 is LNHDA, CDR2 SQIVND, per germline (reference sequence).

This chain connects TRBV25-1 to TRBJ2-5; 9 bases agree with TRBD2. The junction had 11 bases not matched to a gene; V was cut back by 5 bases and J by 4 bases. The CDR3 length is 16 residues. The germline CDR1 and CDR2 sequences are MGHDK and SYGVNS. The CDR3 DNA sequence: TGTGCCAGCAGTTACTCGGCGGGGGGGCTAGGAGAGACCCAGTACTTC. It encodes CASSYSAGGLGETQYF. The full variable domain, its missing parts supplied by reference TRBV25-1 and TRBJ2-5, is EADIYQTPRYLVIGTGKKITLECSQTMGHDKMYWYQQDPGMELHLIHYSYGVNSTEKGDLSSESTVSRIRTEHFPLTLESARPSHTSQYLCASSYSAGGLGETQYFGPGTRLLVL.

This sequence joins TRBV7-9 and TRBJ2-5; D possibly corresponds to TRBD1 (6 bases). This CDR3 has 15 amino acids. Per germline, CDR1 SEHNR and CDR2 FQNEAQ (reference sequence). Deletions cut 6 bases from V and 8 bases from J, with 22 bases between. The CDR3 DNA reads TGTGCCAGCAGTCCCCCAGGCGACAGGTACTCCACCCAGTACTTC. Its translation is CASSPPGDRYSTQYF.

The chain couples TRBV28 to TRBJ2-7, with D tentatively TRBD1 or TRBD2 (6 bases each). Per the germline V gene, CDR1 is MDHEN and CDR2 is SYDVKM. The V and J ends lost 5 bases and 2 bases respectively, with 16 bases between them. The CDR3 contains 15 residues. CDR3 amino acids: CASSQFQGRTYEQYF. The CDR3 nucleotides are TGTGCCAGCAGTCAATTTCAGGGGAGGACCTACGAGCAGTACTTC. The full variable domain, its missing parts supplied by reference TRBV28 and TRBJ2-7, is DVKVTQSSRYLVKRTGEKVFLECVQDMDHENMFWYRQDPGLGLRLIYFSYDVKMKEKGDIPEGYSVSREKKERFSLILESASTNQTSMYLCASSQFQGRTYEQYFGPGTRLTVT.

This clonotype was observed a single time. This chain links TRBV20-1 with TRBJ2-7, with D perhaps matching TRBD2 (6 bases). Germline V gene data show CDR1 as DFQATT and CDR2 as SNEGSKA (reference sequence). V was trimmed by 1 base and J by 4 bases, leaving 8 bases between them. This CDR3 has 12 amino acids. The CDR3 loop reads CSARGRGYEQYF. CDR3 DNA: TGCAGTGCTAGAGGGCGGGGATACGAGCAGTACTTC.

The chain carries TRBV3-1 and TRBJ2-5; no clear D gene. This CDR3 has 13 residues. The V gene lost 0 bases and the J gene lost 7 bases, with 9 bases spanning the gap. The germline gives CDR1 LGHDT, CDR2 YNNKEL (reference sequence). The CDR3 reads CASSQDFIVTQYF. The CDR3 DNA reads as TGTGCCAGCAGCCAAGATTTCATTGTGACCCAGTACTTC.

This rearrangement joins TRBV7-3 to TRBJ2-2; 8 nucleotides align to TRBD2. The V and J ends lost 2 bases and 7 bases, in that order; junction bases with no gene match: 6. Germline loops: CDR1 SGHTA, CDR2 FQGTGA. The CDR3 sequence is 15 residues long. In DNA form, the CDR3 reads TGTGCCAGCAGCTTATCAGCGGGAGCGGTCGGGGAGCTGTTTTTT. Protein product: CASSLSAGAVGELFF.

The V call is TRBV20-1, the J call TRBJ1-2; 7 bases agree with TRBD1. The CDR3 covers 14 residues. CDR1 and CDR2 from the germline V gene are DFQATT and SNEGSKA (reference sequence). The ends lost 5 bases at V and 3 bases at J; junction bases unmatched: 9. CDR3 residues: CSAERGGRDYGYTF. For the CDR3, the DNA is TGCAGTGCTGAGAGAGGGGGCCGGGACTATGGCTACACCTTC.

The chain employs TRBV6-2 or TRBV6-3 and TRBJ1-2; D is ambiguous. V lost 4 bases and J lost 6, with 12 bases in between. This CDR3 is built from 13 residues. Looked up from germline, CDR1 is MNHEY and CDR2 is SVGEGT. CDR3 sequence reads: CASSSAGSNGYTF. The CDR3 DNA is TGTGCCAGCAGTTCAGCAGGCTCCAATGGCTACACCTTC.

This clonotype was detected a few times. J is TRBJ2-4 and V is TRBV6-1, with 8 bases matching TRBD1. Trimming removed 6 bases from V and 1 base from J; junction bases left unmatched: 8. The germline CDR1 and CDR2 sequences are MNHNS and SASEGT. The CDR3 is 16 residues long. The CDR3 nucleotides are TGTGCCAGCAGACCCACCGGGACAGGCGCCAAAAACATTCAGTACTTC. It codes for CASRPTGTGAKNIQYF.

This clonotype was seen a single time. This CDR3 reads CASSPLTGTGTGELFF. CDR3 DNA: TGTGCCAGCTCACCTCTGACAGGGACAGGGACCGGGGAGCTGTTTTTT. J is TRBJ2-2 and V is TRBV18; 9 bases match TRBD1. From germline, CDR1 is KGHSH and CDR2 LQKENI. V was pared by 3 bases and J by 5 bases, with 7 bases of the junction left unmatched. The CDR3 sequence is 16 residues long.

This sequence joins TRBV20-1 and TRBJ2-1, with 8 bases identical to TRBD1. Germline-derived CDR1 and CDR2 are DFQATT and SNEGSKA (reference sequence). V lost 3 bases to trimming and J lost 5 bases; unmatched junction nucleotides: 6. The CDR3 is made up of 14 amino acids. The CDR3 protein is CSASRQGFDNEQFF. The CDR3 DNA sequence: TGCAGTGCTAGTAGACAGGGGTTCGACAATGAGCAGTTCTTC.

The CDR3 sequence: CSVGLAGGGYNEQFF. CDR3 DNA sequence: TGCAGCGTCGGACTAGCGGGAGGAGGGTACAATGAGCAGTTCTTC. The V gene is TRBV29-1, the J gene TRBJ2-1, with 14 bases lining up with TRBD2. The CDR3 totals 15 residues. Germline CDR1 and CDR2: SQVTM and ANQGSEA. The ends lost 6 bases at V and 4 bases at J; junction bases unmatched: 5.